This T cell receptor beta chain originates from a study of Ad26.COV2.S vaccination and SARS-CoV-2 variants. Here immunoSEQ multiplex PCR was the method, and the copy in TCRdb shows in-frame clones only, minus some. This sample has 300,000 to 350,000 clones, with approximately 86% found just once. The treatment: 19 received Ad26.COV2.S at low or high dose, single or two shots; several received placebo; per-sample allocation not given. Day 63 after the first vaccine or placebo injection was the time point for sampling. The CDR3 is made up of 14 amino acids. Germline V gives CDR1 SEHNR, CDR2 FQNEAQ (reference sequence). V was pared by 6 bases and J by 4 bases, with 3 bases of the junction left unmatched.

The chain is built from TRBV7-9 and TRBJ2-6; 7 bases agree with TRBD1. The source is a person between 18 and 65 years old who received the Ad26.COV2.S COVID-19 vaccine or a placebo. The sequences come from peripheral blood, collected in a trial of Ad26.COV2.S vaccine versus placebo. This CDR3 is CASSTTGGANVLTF. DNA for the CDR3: TGTGCCAGCAGTACGACAGGGGGGGCCAACGTCCTGACTTTC. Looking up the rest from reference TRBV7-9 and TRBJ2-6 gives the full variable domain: DTGVSQNPRHKITKRGQNVTFRCDPISEHNRLYWYRQTLGQGPEFLTYFQNEAQLEKSRLLSDRFSAERPKGSFSTLEIQRTEQGDSAMYLCASSTTGGANVLTFGAGSRLTVL.